The clone carrying this T cell receptor (beta chain) was counted ten times or more. Antigen: not known. This sample is part of a study of neurological immune-mediated disorders. Synthesis of cDNA was carried out by template-switch 5'RACE. The reaction used 10-nucleotide random UMIs. TCRdb re-analysed the 5' RACE reads in MiXCR, keeping a single row per CDR3 protein. The table lists 80,000 to 85,000 distinct CDR3 sequences, 2.6% of them singletons. The study's findings and limits: Because no CDR3 amino acid sequences were shared across subjects by expanded clones, private repertoires were suggested in all groups.

This clonotype was obtained from a woman aged 25 to 39 with multiple sclerosis. The sample taken for sequencing was PBMCs.

In DNA form, the CDR3 reads TGCGCCAGCAGCTTGGGAGGGCGCTTCGAGCAGTTCTTC. Its protein product is CASSLGGRFEQFF. The chain has TRBV5-1 and TRBJ2-1; tentatively, D is TRBD2 (5 bases). V was cut by 0 bases and J by 10 bases, with 11 bases left in between. Germline V gene data show CDR1 as SGHRS and CDR2 as YFSETQ. The CDR3 loop spans 13 amino acids.